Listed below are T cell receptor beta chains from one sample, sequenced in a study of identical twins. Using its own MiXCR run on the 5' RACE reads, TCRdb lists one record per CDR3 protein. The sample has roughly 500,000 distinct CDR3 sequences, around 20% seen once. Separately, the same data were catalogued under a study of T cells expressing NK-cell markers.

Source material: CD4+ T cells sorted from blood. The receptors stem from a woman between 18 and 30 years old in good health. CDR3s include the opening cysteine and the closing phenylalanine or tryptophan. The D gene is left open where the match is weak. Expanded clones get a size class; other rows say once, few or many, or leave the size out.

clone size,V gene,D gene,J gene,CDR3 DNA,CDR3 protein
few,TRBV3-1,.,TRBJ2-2,TGTGCCAGCAGCCAAGATCCCGACACCGGGGAGCTGTTTTTT,CASSQDPDTGELFF
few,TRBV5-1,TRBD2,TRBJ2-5,TGCGCCAGCAGCTGGAGGCTAGCGGGGGCCGGGGAACAGACCCAGTACTTC,CASSWRLAGAGEQTQYF
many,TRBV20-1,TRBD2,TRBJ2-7,TGCAGTGCTAGGAGACTAGCCATCTACGAGCAGTACTTC,CSARRLAIYEQYF
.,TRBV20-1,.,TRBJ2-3,TGCAGTGCTAGAGTTGGTGGCGCAGATACGCAGTATTTT,CSARVGGADTQYF
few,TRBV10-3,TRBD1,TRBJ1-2,TGTGCCATCAGTGGGACAGGGAAGAGCTATGGCTACACCTTC,CAISGTGKSYGYTF
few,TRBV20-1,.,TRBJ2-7,TGCAGTGCTAGAGGGGGCCCCGCTTACGAGCAGTACTTC,CSARGGPAYEQYF
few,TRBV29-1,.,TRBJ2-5,TGCAGCGTGCGACGAAACCCCGGGGAGACCCAGTACTTC,CSVRRNPGETQYF
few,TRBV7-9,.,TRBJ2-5,TGTGCCAGCAGGGGACTTGTTATGAACTTC,CASRGLVMNF
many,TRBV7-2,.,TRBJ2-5,TGTGCCAGCGGGGGGGGGGCTACTCAAGAGACCCAGTACTTC,CASGGGATQETQYF
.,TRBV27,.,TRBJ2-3,TGTGCCAGCAGCGGTCGCGGGGCAGGGGATACGCAGTATTTT,CASSGRGAGDTQYF
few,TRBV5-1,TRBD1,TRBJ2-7,TGCGCCAGCTCACAGGGACAGACCTACGAGCAGTACTTC,CASSQGQTYEQYF
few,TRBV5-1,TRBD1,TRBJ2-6,TGCGCCAGCAGCCACGGGACAGCTGGGGCCAACGTCCTGACTTTC,CASSHGTAGANVLTF
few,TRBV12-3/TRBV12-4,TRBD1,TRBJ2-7,TGTGCCAGCAGGGAAAGACAGGGAGTCTATGACGAGCAGTACTTC,CASRERQGVYDEQYF
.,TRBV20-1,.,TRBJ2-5,TGCAGTGCTAGGGGCCGGGACCCACTTGGAGAGACCCAGTACTTC,CSARGRDPLGETQYF
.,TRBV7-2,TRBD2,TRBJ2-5,TGTGCCAGCAGCGCGGCGGGAGGGAAGGAGACCCAGTACTTC,CASSAAGGKETQYF
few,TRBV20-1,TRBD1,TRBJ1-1,TGCAGTGCCAGACAGGGGGGAGTGAACACTGAAGCTTTCTTT,CSARQGGVNTEAFF
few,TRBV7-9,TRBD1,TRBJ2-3,TGTGCCAGCACCCGTGGGACAGCAGATACGCAGTATTTT,CASTRGTADTQYF
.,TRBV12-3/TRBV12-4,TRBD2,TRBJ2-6,TGTGCCAGCAGTGGTGGGACTAGCGGACCTTCTGGGGCCAACGTCCTGACTTTC,CASSGGTSGPSGANVLTF
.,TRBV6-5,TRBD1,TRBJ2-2,TGTGCCAGCAGTTTTACAGGGGCTTCAACCGGGGAGCTGTTTTTT,CASSFTGASTGELFF
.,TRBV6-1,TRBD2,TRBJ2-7,TGTGCCAGCACCCGGACTAGCGGCGCTGACGAGCAGTACTTC,CASTRTSGADEQYF
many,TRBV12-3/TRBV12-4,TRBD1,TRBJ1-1,TGTGCCAGCAGTTTACTAGTATTGGGACAGCCTAAGGGGTTGAACACTGAAGCTTTCTTT,CASSLLVLGQPKGLNTEAFF
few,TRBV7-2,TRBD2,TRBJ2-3,TGTGCCAGCAGCTTGACTAGCGGGAGGGGAGATACGCAGTATTTT,CASSLTSGRGDTQYF
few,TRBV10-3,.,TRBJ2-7,TGTGCCATCAGTGATGAGGGGGTCTACGAGCAGTACTTC,CAISDEGVYEQYF
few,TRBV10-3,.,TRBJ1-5,TGTGCCATCAGTGCCCTTCTGCTCGGGACTCCGGGAGGTAAAGGCAATCAGCCCCAGCATTTT,CAISALLLGTPGGKGNQPQHF
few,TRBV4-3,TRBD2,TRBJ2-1,TGCGCCAGCAGCCCTAGGACTAGCGGAACCTACAATGAGCAGTTCTTC,CASSPRTSGTYNEQFF
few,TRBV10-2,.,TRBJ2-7,TGCGCCAGCAGTGAGCCGCACGGGACGCAGGACCGGGGGCGAGAGCAGTACTTC,CASSEPHGTQDRGREQYF
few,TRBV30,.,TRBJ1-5,TGTGCCTGGAGTGTAAGGGGATCTCAGCCCCAGCATTTT,CAWSVRGSQPQHF
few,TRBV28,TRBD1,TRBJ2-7,TGTGCCAGCAGCCTCCCCCTGACAGGGGGTAACGAGCAGTACTTC,CASSLPLTGGNEQYF
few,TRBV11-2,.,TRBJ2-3,TGTGCCAGCAGCGCCCGGGTCGGTTGGACAGATACGCAGTATTTT,CASSARVGWTDTQYF
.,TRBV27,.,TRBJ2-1,TGTGCCAGCATTTCTCTCCGGGCCCCGCACCATGAGCAGTTCTTC,CASISLRAPHHEQFF
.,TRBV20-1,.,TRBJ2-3,TGCAGTGGTCGGAAGGTTGCCGATACGCAGTATTTT,CSGRKVADTQYF
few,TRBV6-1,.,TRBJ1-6,TGTGCCAGCAGTCCCGGGAATAATTCACCCCTCCACTTT,CASSPGNNSPLHF
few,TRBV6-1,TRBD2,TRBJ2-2,TGTGCCAGCAGTCCGGCCCCCGGGACTACCCCGAACACCGGGGAGCTGTTTTTT,CASSPAPGTTPNTGELFF
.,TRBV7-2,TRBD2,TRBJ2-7,TGTGCCAGCAGGACTAGCGGAAGCTCCTACGAGCAGTACTTC,CASRTSGSSYEQYF
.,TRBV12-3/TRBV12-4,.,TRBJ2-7,TGTGCCAGCAGTTTTTCCGGTACAGGGACGAGGGAGCAGTACTTC,CASSFSGTGTREQYF
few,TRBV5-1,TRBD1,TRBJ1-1,TGCGCCAGCACGGAGACAGGGGTCACTGAAGCTTTCTTT,CASTETGVTEAFF
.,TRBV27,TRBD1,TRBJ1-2,TGTGCCAGCAGTTTAGACGGGACAGTGAGCTATGGCTACACCTTC,CASSLDGTVSYGYTF
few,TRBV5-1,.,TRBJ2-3,TGCGCCAGCAGCCCCCCCCAGGATACGCAGTATTTT,CASSPPQDTQYF
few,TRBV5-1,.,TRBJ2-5,TGCGCCAGCAGCTTGAGGTCAGGGCAAGAGACCCAGTACTTC,CASSLRSGQETQYF
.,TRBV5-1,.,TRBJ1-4,TGCGCCTGGGAATTGTGGAGGTATAATGAAAAACTGTTTTTT,CAWELWRYNEKLFF
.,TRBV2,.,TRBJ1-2,TGTGCCAGCAGTGAAAGTTTCGGGGCTTATGGCTACACCTTC,CASSESFGAYGYTF
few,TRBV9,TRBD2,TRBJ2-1,TGTGCCAGCAGCGTAGGAGGGAGGGTAGGCTACAATGAGCAGTTCTTC,CASSVGGRVGYNEQFF
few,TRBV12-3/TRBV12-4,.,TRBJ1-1,TGTGCCAGCAGTCGGAGATCTGCAGCTTTCTTT,CASSRRSAAFF
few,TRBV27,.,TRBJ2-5,TGTGCCAGCACCCCCCGAAAGGGTGGCGAGACCCAGTACTTC,CASTPRKGGETQYF
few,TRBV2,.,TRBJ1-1,TGTGCCTCCATGGGGCAGAGAAACACTGAAGCTTTCTTT,CASMGQRNTEAFF
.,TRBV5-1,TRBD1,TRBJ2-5,TGCGCCAGCAGCTTGGGAGTGAGGACAGGGTATGAAGAGACCCAGTACTTC,CASSLGVRTGYEETQYF
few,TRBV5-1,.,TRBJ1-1,TGCGCCAGCAGCTTGGGGGCAGAGAACACTGAAGCTTTCTTT,CASSLGAENTEAFF
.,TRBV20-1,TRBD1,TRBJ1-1,TGCAGTGCTAGAGGTCGGACAGGGAACACTGAAGCTTTCTTT,CSARGRTGNTEAFF
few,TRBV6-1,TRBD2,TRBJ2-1,TGTGCCAGCAGCCACGCGGGAGGGGGGTACAATGAGCAGTTCTTC,CASSHAGGGYNEQFF
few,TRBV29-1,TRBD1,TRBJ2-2,TGCAGCGTAACGACAGGGCACACCGGGGAGCTGTTTTTT,CSVTTGHTGELFF
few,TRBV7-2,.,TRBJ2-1,TGTGCCAGCAGCCATGACTTGATACCTTACAATGAGCAGTTCTTC,CASSHDLIPYNEQFF
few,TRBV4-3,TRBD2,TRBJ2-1,TGCGCCAGCAGCGCAAGACGGACTAGCGACAACAATGAGCAGTTCTTC,CASSARRTSDNNEQFF
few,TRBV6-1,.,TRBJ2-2,TGTGCCAGCAGTCAAATAAACACCGGGGAGCTGTTTTTT,CASSQINTGELFF
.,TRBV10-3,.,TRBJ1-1,TGTGCCATCAGTGATTTCTCTGAAGCTTTCTTT,CAISDFSEAFF
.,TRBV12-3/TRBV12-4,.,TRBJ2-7,TGTGCCAGCACCCCTGACAGGTCATACTCCTACGAGCAGTACTTC,CASTPDRSYSYEQYF